The sequence of this T cell receptor (beta chain) was determined in a study of CD4 T cells in relation to SARS-CoV-2 and coronaviruses. Note on this clone: No antigen is known for it.

This table comes from immunoSEQ multiplex PCR, and its TCRdb copy is limited to in-frame clones, with some not included. The sample contains just over 35,000 clones, approximately 80% of which appear only once. The source is an adult with COVID-19. The sequencing input was naive CD4+ T cells from PBMCs, cultured in vitro. Stated subset: naive CD4+ T cells isolated by negative enrichment.

In DNA, the CDR3 is TGTGCCAGCAGCTTAGGGGACAGGAGCGGGAACACTGAAGCTTTCTTT. It codes for CASSLGDRSGNTEAFF. This chain joins TRBV11-2 and TRBJ1-1; 8 bases fit TRBD1. After removal of 1 base from V and 1 base from J, the junction contained 5 bases not matched to a gene. The germline V gene encodes CDR1 SGHAT and CDR2 FQNNGV. The CDR3 has 16 residues.